A single TCR beta chain is shown here with its context. What antigen it recognizes has not been identified. The record has no base qualities; no much larger clone is one base away. The sample comes from a study of blood T cells in healthy people across ages (dated by TCRdb to between 2014 and 2017). Concerning the study at large: In model experiments, roughly one uniquely barcoded TCR beta cDNA molecule per two T cells was captured by template switching. The donors were split into four age groups: young (average 16 years), middle-aged (over 35), aged (62) and long-lived (82). To avoid experimental bias, donors of different ages were distributed randomly across sequencing lanes. The study measured age-related changes in TCR beta repertoire diversity using deep sequencing normalized with unique cDNA molecular identifiers. Two additional independent replicas of 1 million unique cDNA reads from the same blood draw were analyzed for two donors (one aged 18 to 30 and one aged 80 or older). Broad study findings and their caveats: Donor CMV infection status was unknown, potentially confounding age-related changes in expanded clonotypes. Compared with the aged group, the long-lived group had more naive CD4+ T cells, fewer expanded clones and increased TCR diversity, suggesting age selection. Estimates of total diversity based on one million sequenced T cells were regarded as lower bounds and as underestimates. A strong correlation was found between observed TCR beta diversity and the percentage of naive T cells measured by flow cytometry. Because profiling used bulk unsorted PBMCs, naive and antigen-experienced compartments could not be compared conclusively. Observed TCR beta diversity per million T cells fell roughly linearly with age, and a significant reduction was already apparent by age around 39.

The 39 donors, aged 6 to 90 years, were systemically healthy Caucasian individuals from Russia. Each donor gave 8 to 10 milliliters of peripheral blood, collected into EDTA-treated Vacutainer tubes. Ficoll-Paque density-gradient centrifugation was used to isolate PBMCs, with at least 6.5 million per sample. Trizol reagent was used to extract total RNA from PBMCs, with at least 5.5 micrograms per sample. The percentages of naive CD45RAhigh/CD27high T cells were determined by flow cytometry on a PBMC aliquot from every donor. Preparation of the library involved 5' RACE. Sequencing instrument: Illumina HiSeq 2500. A second PCR of about 6 to 12 cycles was performed with a sample-barcoded 5' primer and a J-beta primer mix. Each TCR beta cDNA molecule received a unique molecular identifier from a template-switch 5' adaptor carrying 12 random nucleotides. Each sample yielded at least 3 million CDR3-containing paired-end reads. All of the RNA was converted into first-strand cDNA using the Mint cDNA synthesis kit, with a TRBC-specific oligonucleotide serving as the primer. Following uracil-DNA glycosylase treatment, a first 18-cycle PCR with universal primers M1SS and BC2_uni_R was performed on all cDNA. Under the source paper's analysis protocol: For normalization, 1 million high-quality reads, each with a distinct molecular identifier, were randomly selected from each sample. Instead of being binned into consensus sequences, reads with shared molecular identifiers were discarded. CDR3 identification, clonotype clustering and error correction used MiTCR with a Q25 quality threshold and the strictest error-elimination algorithm. A nonparametric unseen species model with Euler transformation was used to estimate lower-bound total TCR beta diversity. TCRdb's own reprocessing of the public reads used fastp at Q25 and MiXCR and kept productive beta chains. Duplicate CDR3 protein sequences are folded into a single record with the most common DNA and genes. The V and J calls were determined by TCRdb, not by the authors. The sample table lists around 580,000 distinct CDR3 sequences, roughly 48% of them with a count of one. The ten largest make up around 23% of the sample.

Relative to germline, V is 6 bases shorter and J is 13 bases shorter, with 28 bases between their ends. CDR1 and CDR2 (DFQATT, SNEGSKA) derive from the germline V gene (reference sequence). The CDR3 has 15 amino acids, counting the end cysteine and phenylalanine. Here the CDR3 DNA is all that survives: 45 bases in frame from base 1. The sequence joins TRBV20-1 to TRBJ2-1; the D call is possibly TRBD1 or TRBD2, each sharing 6 bases. Source material: blood. The TCR was taken from an elderly man in good health. The CDR3 in this case is CSAPRNQGIRETQFF. In nucleotides, the sequence is TGCAGTGCCCCACGGAATCAGGGGATACGGGAGACCCAGTTCTTC.